Below are 27 T cell receptor beta chains sequenced from a single sample in a study of blood T cell repertoires in COVID-19. Generated by immunoSEQ multiplex PCR, the TCRdb table keeps only in-frame clones and is missing some. The sample consists of some 200,000 clones, 85% of them appearing once. Sequenced: peripheral blood. The receptors were sampled from a man aged 60-69 years with COVID-19, enrolled during active disease.

A note on this clone: At one boundary the junction diverges from the germline segment, which might be a read error. V is TRBV5-4 and J is TRBJ1-3, with 7 bases identical to TRBD1. This CDR3 is built from 13 residues. CDR1 and CDR2 (germline): SGHNT, YYREEE (reference sequence). CDR3 bases: TGTGCCAGCACCTTGACAGGGGGAAACACCATATATTTT. It is translated as CASTLTGGNTIYF.

V and J are TRBV3-1 (or the pseudogene TRBV3-2) and TRBJ1-1, with a tentative D call TRBD1 (5 bases). CDR3 length: 13 amino acids. Germline V lookup: CDR1 LGHDT, CDR2 YNNKEL (reference sequence). V lost 4 bases and J lost 4, with 10 bases in between. The CDR3 sequence: CASSPNGGTEAFF. CDR3 bases: TGTGCCAGCAGCCCCAACGGGGGCACTGAAGCTTTCTTT.

The V gene is TRBV6-5, the J gene TRBJ1-2, with D possibly TRBD1 on 6 matching bases. The germline V gene encodes CDR1 MNHEY and CDR2 SVGAGI. The germline V and J ends were trimmed by 2 bases and 8 bases, with 12 bases remaining between them. The CDR3 is made up of 13 amino acids. CDR3 nucleotide sequence: TGTGCCAGCAGTTACGGGGGCGCGGAAGGCTACACCTTC. Protein: CASSYGGAEGYTF.

V is TRBV5-1 and J is TRBJ1-2; 10 bases match TRBD1. Germline V gene lookup returns CDR1 SGHRS and CDR2 YFSETQ. The CDR3 runs to 18 residues. V trimming: 4 bases; J trimming: 0 bases; junction bases outside the gene matches: 12. DNA for the CDR3: TGCGCCAGCAGCGCCGGGACAGGGGAAATATATACTAACTATGGCTACACCTTC. Amino acid sequence: CASSAGTGEIYTNYGYTF.

V usage is TRBV3-1 (or the pseudogene TRBV3-2) and J usage is TRBJ1-2; 9 bases align to TRBD1. Germline loops: CDR1 LGHDT, CDR2 YNNKEL (reference sequence). After removal of 1 base from V and 1 base from J, the junction contained 4 bases not matched to a gene. This CDR3 has 16 residues. CDR3 region: CASSQAGTGRNYGYTF. The CDR3 DNA follows: TGTGCCAGCAGCCAAGCTGGGACAGGGCGTAACTATGGCTACACCTTC.

V usage is TRBV3-1 (or the pseudogene TRBV3-2) and J usage is TRBJ2-6; D is ambiguous. This CDR3 region has 15 residues. Germline CDR1 and CDR2: LGHDT and YNNKEL (reference sequence). V lost 1 base and J 0 bases, leaving 4 bases between the germline ends. The CDR3, as DNA: TGTGCCAGCAGCCAAGCGGTCTCTGGGGCCAACGTCCTGACTTTC. Protein sequence: CASSQAVSGANVLTF.

V is TRBV19 and J is TRBJ1-5; TRBD1 agrees at 8 bases. The V segment lost 5 bases and the J segment 3 bases; nucleotides outside the gene matches: 9. Germline assignment: CDR1 LNHDA and CDR2 SQIVND (reference sequence). This CDR3 is 16 amino acids long. For the CDR3, the DNA is TGTGCCAGTAGTCCAATTGACAGGGGAGACAATCAGCCCCAGCATTTT. As protein: CASSPIDRGDNQPQHF.

This sequence joins TRBV4-3 and TRBJ1-2, with D possibly being TRBD1 (6 bases). The CDR3 sequence is 15 residues long. The germline gives CDR1 LGHNA, CDR2 YSLEER. V lost 2 bases and J 8 bases, leaving 18 bases between the germline ends. The CDR3 DNA reads as TGCGCCAGCAGCCAAAACCACCAGGGGCATCCCGGCTACACCTTC. It specifies CASSQNHQGHPGYTF.

There are a few counts of this clone. V and J are TRBV18 and TRBJ1-1; 10 positions match TRBD1. Trimming cost V 3 bases and J 8 bases; bases outside gene matches: 6. The CDR3 sequence is 14 residues long. Germline V gene sequence: CDR1 KGHSH, CDR2 LQKENI. The CDR3 nucleotides read TGTGCCAGCTCACCCGTCCCGGGACAGGGGGAAGCTTTCTTT. Translating gives CASSPVPGQGEAFF.

The rearrangement links TRBV10-3 to TRBJ1-5, with 7 bases fitting TRBD1. The V gene end was trimmed by 6 bases and the J gene end by 0 bases; junction bases not matched to a gene: 5. The CDR3 covers 15 residues. The germline V gene encodes CDR1 ENHRY and CDR2 SYGVKD. As DNA, the CDR3 is TGTGCCATCAGCCGGACAGGAGATAGCAATCAGCCCCAGCATTTT. This translates into CAISRTGDSNQPQHF.

The chain links TRBV9 to TRBJ2-1; D gene uncertain. The germline V gene has CDR1 SGDLS and CDR2 YYNGEE. Deletions cut 2 bases from V and 1 base from J, with 10 bases between. The CDR3 consists of 15 residues. In DNA form, the CDR3 reads TGTGCCAGCAGCGTTGAGGCCAGTTCCTACAATGAGCAGTTCTTC. Translation: CASSVEASSYNEQFF. Drawing the rest from reference TRBV9 and TRBJ2-1, the complete variable domain is DSGVTQTPKHLITATGQRVTLRCSPRSGDLSVYWYQQSLDQGLQFLIQYYNGEERAKGNILERFSAQQFPDLHSELNLSSLELGDSALYFCASSVEASSYNEQFFGPGTRLTVL.

The rearrangement links TRBV4-1 to TRBJ2-1; TRBD2 matches at 15 bases. The V gene's germline CDR1 is MGHRA and CDR2 YSYEKL. V gave up 6 bases and J gave up 8 bases; unmatched junction bases: 5. The CDR3 length is 15 residues. Written as DNA, the CDR3 is TGCGCCAGCAGGTTGGGACTAGCGGGAGGACATGAGCAGTTCTTC. This sequence encodes CASRLGLAGGHEQFF.

The rearrangement uses TRBV6-1 and TRBJ1-4; no definite D call. Trimming removed 2 bases from V and 2 bases from J, with 6 bases in between. The CDR3 contains 14 residues. CDR1 and CDR2 from the germline V gene are MNHNS and SASEGT. The CDR3 is CASSEPGTNEKLFF. In nucleotides, the CDR3 is TGTGCCAGCAGTGAACCAGGTACTAATGAAAAACTGTTTTTT.

The chain recombines TRBV10-1 with TRBJ1-1; D might be TRBD1 (5 bases). CDR3 length: 13 amino acids. Trimming left V 4 bases short and J 5 bases short, with 11 bases between. The V gene's germline CDR1 is WNHNN and CDR2 SYGVQD (reference sequence). The DNA for the CDR3 is TGCGCCAGCAGTGGACAGCAGGGTACTGAAGCTTTCTTT. Translated: CASSGQQGTEAFF.

The gene calls are TRBV7-2 and TRBJ1-2, with D maybe TRBD1 (5 bases). Per the germline V gene, CDR1 is SGHTA and CDR2 is FQGNSA. The CDR3 is 13 amino acids. With 1 base removed from V and 8 bases from J, the gap between germline ends came to 11 bases. The CDR3: CASSLDAGRGYTF. The CDR3 region has the DNA TGTGCCAGCAGCTTAGATGCGGGGCGAGGCTACACCTTC.

The genes are TRBV6-5 and TRBJ1-4, with 9 nucleotides matching TRBD1. Germline CDR1 MNHEY, CDR2 SVGAGI. V shed 11 bases, J shed 8 bases, and the junction held 6 bases outside the gene matches. CDR3 size: 12 residues. This CDR3 reads CAGGTGNEKLFF. The CDR3 bases are TGTGCCGGAGGGACAGGGAACGAAAAACTGTTTTTT.

The chain carries TRBV2 and TRBJ1-4, with D maybe TRBD1 (5 bases). The V end lost 1 base, the J end lost 8 bases, and 8 bases lay between the germline ends. Germline values: CDR1 SNHLY, CDR2 FYNNEI. This CDR3 comprises 13 residues. CDR3 DNA: TGTGCCAGCAGTGAAGGACAGTCAGAAAAACTGTTTTTT. This translates into CASSEGQSEKLFF.

The chain employs TRBV7-2 and TRBJ1-1; perhaps TRBD1 as D (6 bases). CDR3 length: 14 amino acids. The V and J ends lost 4 bases and 0 bases respectively, with 9 bases between them. CDR1 is SGHTA, CDR2 FQGNSA, per germline. CDR3 loop: CASSWGQLNTEAFF. The DNA for the CDR3 is TGTGCCAGCAGCTGGGGACAATTGAACACTGAAGCTTTCTTT. The entire variable domain, with the rest obtained from reference TRBV7-2 and TRBJ1-1, is as follows: GAGVSQSPSNKVTEKGKDVELRCDPISGHTALYWYRQSLGQGLEFLIYFQGNSAPDKSGLPSDRFSAERTGGSVSTLTIQRTQQEDSAVYLCASSWGQLNTEAFFGQGTRLTVV.

V and J are TRBV9 and TRBJ1-6; 9 bases agree with TRBD1. The J segment lost 2 bases and the V segment lost 8 bases, leaving 5 bases of the junction unmatched. Germline values: CDR1 SGDLS, CDR2 YYNGEE. The CDR3 covers 15 residues. This CDR3 reads CASTGGSAYNSPLHF. CDR3 in DNA: TGTGCCAGTACAGGGGGCTCGGCCTATAATTCACCCCTCCACTTT.

V gene TRBV4-1 combines with J gene TRBJ1-2, with 7 bases fitting TRBD1. The CDR3 length is 15 residues. Germline V gene lookup returns CDR1 MGHRA and CDR2 YSYEKL. The J segment lost 5 bases and the V segment lost 0 bases, leaving 6 bases of the junction unmatched. CDR3 loop: CASSQESRGEYGYTF. The CDR3 DNA reads TGCGCCAGCAGCCAAGAAAGCAGGGGGGAATATGGCTACACCTTC.

The CDR3 reads CASSQDAQTLAYEQYF. CDR3 DNA sequence: TGTGCCAGCAGCCAAGATGCCCAGACTTTAGCCTACGAGCAGTACTTC. This chain links TRBV3-1 (or the pseudogene TRBV3-2) with TRBJ2-7; unclear D gene. The CDR3 loop spans 16 amino acids. Trimming cost V 0 bases and J 2 bases, with 14 bases left between them. Germline V CDR1 and CDR2: LGHDT, YNNKEL (reference sequence).

In this sample, this clone turned up once. This chain uses TRBV7-9 with TRBJ1-4; TRBD1 matches at 7 bases. The CDR3 length is 15 residues. Per germline, CDR1 SEHNR and CDR2 FQNEAQ (reference sequence). J was trimmed by 8 bases and V by 5 bases; bases with no gene match: 11. Here the CDR3 reads CASSRETGLGEKLFF. Written as DNA, the CDR3 is TGTGCCAGCAGCAGGGAGACAGGGCTCGGGGAAAAACTGTTTTTT.

Written as DNA, the CDR3 is TGCGCCAGCAGCTTGTTTACAGGGGAAACTGAAGCTTTCTTT. Encoded protein: CASSLFTGETEAFF. The chain joins TRBV5-1 to TRBJ1-1; 7 positions match TRBD1. Germline CDR1 is SGHRS and CDR2 is YFSETQ. Trimming cost V 1 base and J 5 bases; bases outside gene matches: 5. The CDR3 extends over 14 amino acids. Looking up the rest from reference TRBV5-1 and TRBJ1-1 gives the full variable domain: KAGVTQTPRYLIKTRGQQVTLSCSPISGHRSVSWYQQTPGQGLQFLFEYFSETQRNKGNFPGRFSGRQFSNSRSEMNVSTLELGDSALYLCASSLFTGETEAFFGQGTRLTVV.

This clone was recorded only once. The chain uses TRBV9 and TRBJ2-5; possible D gene TRBD2, 6 bases. Deletions cut 0 bases from V and 2 bases from J, with 11 bases between. The germline CDR1 and CDR2 sequences are SGDLS and YYNGEE. The CDR3 sequence is 15 residues long. The CDR3 sequence: CASSVVPSEQETQYF. CDR3 bases: TGTGCCAGCAGCGTAGTCCCTAGCGAACAAGAGACCCAGTACTTC.

The chain is built from TRBV5-6 and TRBJ1-2; 7 nucleotides match TRBD1. CDR3 length: 14 amino acids. Germline V gene sequence: CDR1 SGHDT, CDR2 YYEEEE. V dropped 0 bases and J dropped 3; count of bases not matched to a gene: 2. The CDR3 bases are TGTGCCAGCAGCTTGGCACAGGGGCACTATGGCTACACCTTC. It translates to CASSLAQGHYGYTF.

This chain connects TRBV18 to TRBJ1-4; 9 bases fit TRBD1. Germline V gene data show CDR1 as KGHSH and CDR2 as LQKENI. This CDR3 is 13 amino acids long. Losses at the gene ends were 5 bases for V and 7 bases for J; bases not matched to a gene: 2. CDR3 region: CASSGDRAEKLFF. CDR3 nucleotide sequence: TGTGCCAGCTCAGGGGACAGGGCTGAAAAACTGTTTTTT.

The genes are TRBV5-1 and TRBJ1-2, with a tentative D call TRBD1 (6 bases). This CDR3 contains 13 residues. Germline values: CDR1 SGHRS, CDR2 YFSETQ. Trimming pared 1 base from V and 8 bases from J, leaving 12 bases between. The CDR3 here is CASSLLGARGYTF. The CDR3, as DNA: TGCGCCAGCAGCTTGTTGGGGGCGCGGGGCTACACCTTC.